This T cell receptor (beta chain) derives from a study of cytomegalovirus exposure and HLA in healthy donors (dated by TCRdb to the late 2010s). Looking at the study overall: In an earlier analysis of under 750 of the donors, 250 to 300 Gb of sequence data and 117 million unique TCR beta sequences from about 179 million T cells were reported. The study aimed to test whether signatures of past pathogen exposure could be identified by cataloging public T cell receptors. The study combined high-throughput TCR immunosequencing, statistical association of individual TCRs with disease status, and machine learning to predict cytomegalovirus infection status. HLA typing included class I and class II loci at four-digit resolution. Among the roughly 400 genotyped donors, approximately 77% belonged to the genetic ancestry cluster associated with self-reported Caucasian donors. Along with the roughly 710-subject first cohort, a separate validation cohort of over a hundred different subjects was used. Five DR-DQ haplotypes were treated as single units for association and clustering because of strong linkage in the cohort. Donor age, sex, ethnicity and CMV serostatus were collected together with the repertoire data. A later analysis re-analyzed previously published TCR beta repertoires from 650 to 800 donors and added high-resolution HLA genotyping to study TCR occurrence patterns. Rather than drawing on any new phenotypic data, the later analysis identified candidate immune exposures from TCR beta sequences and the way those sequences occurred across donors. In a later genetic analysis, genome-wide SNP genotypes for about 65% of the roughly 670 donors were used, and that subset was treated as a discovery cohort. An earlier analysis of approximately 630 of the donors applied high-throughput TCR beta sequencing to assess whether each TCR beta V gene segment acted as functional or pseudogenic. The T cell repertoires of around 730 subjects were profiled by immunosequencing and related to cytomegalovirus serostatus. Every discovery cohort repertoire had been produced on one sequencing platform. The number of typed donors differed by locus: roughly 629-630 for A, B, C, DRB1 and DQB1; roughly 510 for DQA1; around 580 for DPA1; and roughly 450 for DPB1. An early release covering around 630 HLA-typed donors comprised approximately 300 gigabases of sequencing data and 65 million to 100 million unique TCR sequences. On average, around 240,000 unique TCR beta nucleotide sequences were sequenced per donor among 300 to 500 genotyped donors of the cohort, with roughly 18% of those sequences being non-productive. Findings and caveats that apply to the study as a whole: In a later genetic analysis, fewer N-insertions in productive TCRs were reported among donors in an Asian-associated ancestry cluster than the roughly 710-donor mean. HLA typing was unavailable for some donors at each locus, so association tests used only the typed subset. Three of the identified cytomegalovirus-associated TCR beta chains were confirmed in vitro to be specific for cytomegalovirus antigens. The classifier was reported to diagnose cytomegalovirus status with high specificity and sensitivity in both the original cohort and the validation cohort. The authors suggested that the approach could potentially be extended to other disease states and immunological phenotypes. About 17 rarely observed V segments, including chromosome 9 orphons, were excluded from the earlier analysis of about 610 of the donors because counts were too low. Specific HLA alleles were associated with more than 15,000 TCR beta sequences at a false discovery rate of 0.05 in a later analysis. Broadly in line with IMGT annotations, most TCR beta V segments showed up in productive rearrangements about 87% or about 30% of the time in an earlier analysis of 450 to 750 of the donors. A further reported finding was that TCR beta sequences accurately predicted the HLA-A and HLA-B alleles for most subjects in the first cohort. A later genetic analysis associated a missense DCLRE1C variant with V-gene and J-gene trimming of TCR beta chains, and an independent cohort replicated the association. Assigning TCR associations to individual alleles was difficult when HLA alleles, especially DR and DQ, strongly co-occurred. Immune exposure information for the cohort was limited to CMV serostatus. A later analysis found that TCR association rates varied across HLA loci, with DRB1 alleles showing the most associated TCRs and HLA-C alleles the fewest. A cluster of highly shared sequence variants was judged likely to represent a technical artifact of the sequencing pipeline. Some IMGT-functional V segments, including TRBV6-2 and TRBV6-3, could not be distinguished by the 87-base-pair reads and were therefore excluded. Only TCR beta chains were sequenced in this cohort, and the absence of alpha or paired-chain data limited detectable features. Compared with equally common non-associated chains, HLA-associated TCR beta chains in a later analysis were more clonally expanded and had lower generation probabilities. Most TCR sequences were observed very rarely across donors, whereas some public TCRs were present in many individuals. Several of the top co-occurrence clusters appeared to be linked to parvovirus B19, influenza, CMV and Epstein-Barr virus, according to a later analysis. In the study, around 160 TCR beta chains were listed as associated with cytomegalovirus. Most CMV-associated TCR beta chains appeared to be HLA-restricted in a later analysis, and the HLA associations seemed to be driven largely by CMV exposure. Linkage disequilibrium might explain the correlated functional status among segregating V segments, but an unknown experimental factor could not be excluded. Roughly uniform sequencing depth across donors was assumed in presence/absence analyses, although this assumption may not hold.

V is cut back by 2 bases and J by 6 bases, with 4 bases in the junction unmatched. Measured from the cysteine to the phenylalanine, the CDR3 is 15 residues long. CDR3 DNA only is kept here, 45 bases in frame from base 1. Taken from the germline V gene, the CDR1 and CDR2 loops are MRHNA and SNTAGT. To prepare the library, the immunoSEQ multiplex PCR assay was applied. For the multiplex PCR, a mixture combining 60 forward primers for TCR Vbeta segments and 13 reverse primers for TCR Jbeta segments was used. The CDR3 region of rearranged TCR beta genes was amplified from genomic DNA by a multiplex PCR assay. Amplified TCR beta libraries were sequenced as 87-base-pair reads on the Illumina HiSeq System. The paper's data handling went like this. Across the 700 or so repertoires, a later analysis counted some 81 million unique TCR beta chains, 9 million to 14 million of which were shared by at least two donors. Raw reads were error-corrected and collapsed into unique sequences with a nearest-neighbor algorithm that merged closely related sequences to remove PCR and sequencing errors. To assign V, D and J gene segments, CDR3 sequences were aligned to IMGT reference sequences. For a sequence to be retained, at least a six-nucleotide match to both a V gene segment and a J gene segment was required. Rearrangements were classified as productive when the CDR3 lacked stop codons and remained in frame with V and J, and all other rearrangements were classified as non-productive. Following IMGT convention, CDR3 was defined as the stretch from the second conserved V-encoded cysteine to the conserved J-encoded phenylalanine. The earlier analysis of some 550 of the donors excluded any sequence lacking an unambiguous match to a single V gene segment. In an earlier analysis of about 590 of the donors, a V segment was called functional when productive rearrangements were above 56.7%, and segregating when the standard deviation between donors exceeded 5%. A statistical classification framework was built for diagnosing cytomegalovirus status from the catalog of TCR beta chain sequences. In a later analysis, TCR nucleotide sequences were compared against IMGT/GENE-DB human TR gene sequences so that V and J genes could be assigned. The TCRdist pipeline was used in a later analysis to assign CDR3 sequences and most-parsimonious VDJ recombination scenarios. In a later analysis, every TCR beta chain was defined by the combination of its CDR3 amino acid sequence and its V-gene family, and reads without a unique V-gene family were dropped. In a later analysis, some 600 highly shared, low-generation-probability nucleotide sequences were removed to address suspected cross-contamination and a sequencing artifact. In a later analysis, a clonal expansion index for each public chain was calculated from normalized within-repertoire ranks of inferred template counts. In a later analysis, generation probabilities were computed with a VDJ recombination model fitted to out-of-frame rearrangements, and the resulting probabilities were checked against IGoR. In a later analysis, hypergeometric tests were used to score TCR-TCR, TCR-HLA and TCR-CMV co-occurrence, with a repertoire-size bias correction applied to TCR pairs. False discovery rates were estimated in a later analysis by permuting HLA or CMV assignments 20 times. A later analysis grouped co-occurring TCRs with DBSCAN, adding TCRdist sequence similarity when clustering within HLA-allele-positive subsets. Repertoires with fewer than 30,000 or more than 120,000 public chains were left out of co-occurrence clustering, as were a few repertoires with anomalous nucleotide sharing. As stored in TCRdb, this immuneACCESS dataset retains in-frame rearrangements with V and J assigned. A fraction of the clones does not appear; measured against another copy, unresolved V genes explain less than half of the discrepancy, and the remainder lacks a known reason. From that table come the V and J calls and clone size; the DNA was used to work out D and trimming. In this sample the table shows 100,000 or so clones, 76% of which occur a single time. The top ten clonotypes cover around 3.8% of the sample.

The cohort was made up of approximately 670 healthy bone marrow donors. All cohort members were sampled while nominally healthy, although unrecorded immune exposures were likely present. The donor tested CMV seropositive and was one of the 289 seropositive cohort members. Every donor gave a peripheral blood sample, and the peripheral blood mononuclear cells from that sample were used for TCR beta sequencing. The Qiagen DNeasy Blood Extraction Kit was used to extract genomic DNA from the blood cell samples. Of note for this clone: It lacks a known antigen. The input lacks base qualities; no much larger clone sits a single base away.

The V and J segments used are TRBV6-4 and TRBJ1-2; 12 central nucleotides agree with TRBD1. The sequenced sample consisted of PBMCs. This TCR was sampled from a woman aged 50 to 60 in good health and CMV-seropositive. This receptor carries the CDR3 CASSDGTGGDHGYTF. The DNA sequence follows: TGTGCCAGCAGTGACGGGACAGGGGGCGATCATGGCTACACCTTC.